The clone carrying this T cell receptor (beta chain) was observed a handful of times. Each CDR3 protein gets one entry after TCRdb re-called the 5' RACE reads with MiXCR. Among nearly 350,000 distinct CDR3 sequences, less than 9.5% were seen once, and the ten largest hold around 17%. The source of the sample is a study of T cells after yellow fever vaccination. The CDR3 length is 12 residues. Trimming shortened V by 3 bases and J by 8 bases, and 10 bases separated the two germline ends. The gene calls are TRBV12-3 or TRBV12-4 and TRBJ1-1; no firm D call. The receptor was derived from a man aged 18-30 years who received the YFV17D yellow fever vaccine. Material: PBMCs, obtained around 45 days after the first yellow fever vaccination. The CDR3 coding sequence is TGTGCCAGCAGTTTGGCAGGCGCCGAAGCTTTCTTT. This sequence encodes CASSLAGAEAFF.